This T cell receptor beta chain comes out of a study of PD-1 blockade in classical Hodgkin lymphoma. Study-level findings and limits: At C4D1, TCR diversity had climbed significantly for CD4+ cells, though not for CD8+ cells.

Germline V CDR1 and CDR2: MRHNA, SNTAGT. The CDR3 consists of 12 residues. V gave up 8 bases and J gave up 4 bases, with 8 bases separating them. The repertoire was sequenced with immunoSEQ multiplex PCR; TCRdb's copy has only in-frame clones and lacks some. Counted here are tens of thousands of clones, around 85% occurring once; the ten biggest clones make up 2% to 2.5%. Regarding time point: cycle 4 day 1 (C4D1), after 5 to 7 weeks of nivolumab. Each patient experienced a relapse that followed autologous stem cell transplantation, and brentuximab vedotin exposure varied. Thawed PBMCs were the source of CD4+ T cells, purified by magnetic negative selection. A word on this clone: The target antigen is unknown.

The rearrangement uses TRBV6-4 and TRBJ2-2; D remains ambiguous. This sequence originates from a human donor with classical Hodgkin lymphoma. The sample was CD4+ T cells from blood, taken before the fourth cycle of nivolumab. In DNA, the CDR3 is TGTGCCAGCGGGAAGGGCACCGGGGAGCTGTTTTTT. Amino acid sequence: CASGKGTGELFF.